These T cell receptor beta chains were read from a single sample in a study of CD8 T cells in ankylosing spondylitis. TCRdb processed the 5' RACE reads anew with MiXCR; each CDR3 protein has one entry. The sample lists approximately 100,000 distinct CDR3 sequences, 24% occurring once. What was sequenced was synovial fluid, either unsorted or a sorted T cell fraction (not recorded which). These receptor sequences come from a male donor with ankylosing spondylitis. Both conserved end residues are part of each CDR3. The D gene is left open where the match is weak. Clone size, where shown, is once, few, many, or a class for clones that have expanded.

TRBV7-2	TRBJ2-7	.	.	CASSKKGEVSYEQYF	TGTGCCAGCAGCAAAAAGGGGGAGGTCTCCTACGAGCAGTACTTC
TRBV14	TRBJ1-5	TRBD1	.	CASSQGQGRNQPQHF	TGTGCCAGCAGCCAAGGACAGGGACGGAATCAGCCCCAGCATTTT
TRBV30	TRBJ2-1	TRBD2	many	CAWRGRWSGRSYEQFF	TGTGCCTGGAGGGGGAGGTGGAGCGGGAGATCCTATGAGCAGTTCTTC
TRBV20-1	TRBJ2-3	.	.	CSAPTGQGSTDTQYF	TGCAGTGCCCCGACAGGCCAGGGAAGCACAGATACGCAGTATTTT
TRBV24-1	TRBJ1-5	.	many	CATSFGQDQPQHF	TGTGCCACCAGTTTTGGGCAGGATCAGCCCCAGCATTTT
TRBV11-2	TRBJ2-2	.	.	CASSSSRAGELFF	TGTGCCAGCAGCTCGAGTAGGGCCGGGGAGCTGTTTTTT
TRBV20-1	TRBJ2-4	TRBD2	.	CSAEASLAGGAKNIQYF	TGCAGTGCAGAGGCCTCTTTAGCGGGAGGGGCCAAAAACATTCAGTACTTC
TRBV5-1	TRBJ2-5	.	few	CASSFDPARAETQYF	TGCGCCAGCAGCTTCGATCCGGCTAGGGCGGAGACCCAGTACTTC
TRBV5-1	TRBJ1-4	TRBD1	.	CASSSGTGGFEKLFF	TGCGCCAGCAGCTCCGGGACAGGGGGCTTTGAAAAACTGTTTTTT
TRBV3-1	TRBJ2-5	TRBD2	.	CASSQLAGVGETQYF	TGTGCCAGCAGCCAGCTAGCGGGAGTTGGGGAGACCCAGTACTTC
TRBV5-1	TRBJ2-5	TRBD2	once	CASSSTSEGETQYF	TGCGCCAGCAGCTCGACTAGCGAGGGTGAGACCCAGTACTTC
TRBV6-1	TRBJ2-5	.	.	CASSPSGRPQETQYF	TGTGCCAGCAGTCCGTCTGGGAGGCCCCAAGAGACCCAGTACTTC
TRBV5-1	TRBJ2-2	TRBD2	.	CASSFTGGRTGELFF	TGCGCCAGCAGCTTCACGGGGGGAAGGACCGGGGAGCTGTTTTTT
TRBV19	TRBJ1-4	.	.	CASTSPGYNEKLFF	TGTGCCAGTACCTCCCCCGGTTATAATGAAAAACTGTTTTTT
TRBV3-1	TRBJ1-1	TRBD1	medium-sized	CASSPQGARTEAFF	TGTGCCAGCAGCCCCCAGGGGGCAAGGACTGAAGCTTTCTTT
TRBV25-1	TRBJ2-3	.	few	CASSDPPGRGRTDTQYF	TGTGCCAGCAGTGACCCCCCCGGGAGAGGGCGCACAGATACGCAGTATTTT
TRBV12-3/TRBV12-4	TRBJ1-1	.	.	CASTSPWGLNTEAFF	TGTGCCAGCACTTCCCCGTGGGGACTGAACACTGAAGCTTTCTTT
TRBV2	TRBJ2-1	.	few	CASIWGLGNEQFF	TGTGCCAGCATTTGGGGTCTGGGGAATGAGCAGTTCTTC
TRBV20-1	TRBJ2-5	.	few	CSVLIGGETQYF	TGCAGTGTCCTAATTGGCGGCGAGACCCAGTACTTC
TRBV20-1	TRBJ2-3	TRBD2	many	CSAAFRSAGDTDTQYF	TGCAGTGCTGCTTTTAGATCAGCGGGAGACACAGATACGCAGTATTTT
TRBV7-6	TRBJ2-5	.	few	CASSLRGVETQYF	TGTGCCAGCAGCTTAAGGGGGGTGGAGACCCAGTACTTC
TRBV5-1	TRBJ1-4	.	.	CASSPGGATNEKLFF	TGCGCCAGCAGCCCTGGAGGCGCGACTAATGAAAAACTGTTTTTT
TRBV6-5	TRBJ1-2	.	.	CASSYVRGADGYTF	TGTGCCAGCAGTTACGTCAGGGGAGCCGATGGCTACACCTTC
TRBV6-5	TRBJ2-1	TRBD2	few	CASSFTDGSGSVNEQFF	TGTGCCAGCAGTTTCACCGATGGTAGCGGGAGTGTCAATGAGCAGTTCTTC
TRBV7-9	TRBJ2-1	TRBD2	few	CASSIGGGLAGLKEQFF	TGTGCCAGCAGCATTGGAGGGGGGCTAGCGGGACTCAAGGAGCAGTTCTTC
TRBV6-5	TRBJ2-5	.	.	CASSYRGQQETQYF	TGTGCCAGCAGTTATCGGGGTCAGCAGGAGACCCAGTACTTC
TRBV12-3/TRBV12-4	TRBJ2-2	TRBD2	few	CASSLGLAGGPGGELFF	TGTGCCAGCAGTTTGGGACTAGCGGGAGGGCCTGGCGGGGAGCTGTTTTTT
TRBV5-1	TRBJ2-1	TRBD1	many	CASSFNLAGGRSNEQFF	TGCGCCAGCAGCTTCAATCTGGCAGGGGGCCGAAGTAATGAGCAGTTCTTC
TRBV20-1	TRBJ2-5	.	.	CSARDPTTDRETQYF	TGCAGTGCTAGAGATCCCACGACCGACCGGGAGACCCAGTACTTC
TRBV5-1	TRBJ2-3	.	.	CASSLGYSTDTQYF	TGCGCCAGCAGCTTGGGCTATAGCACAGATACGCAGTATTTT
TRBV5-8	TRBJ1-6	.	.	CASSSGQDYSPLHF	TGTGCCAGCAGCTCGGGACAAGACTATTCACCCCTCCACTTT
TRBV7-9	TRBJ2-5	.	.	CASSLAGRKDETQYF	TGTGCCAGCAGCTTAGCGGGACGGAAAGATGAGACCCAGTACTTC
TRBV5-1	TRBJ2-6	.	.	CASSLASDSGANVLTF	TGCGCCAGCAGCTTGGCCTCAGATTCTGGGGCCAACGTCCTGACTTTC
TRBV24-1	TRBJ2-5	TRBD2	.	CATSRAGGGETQYF	TGTGCCACCAGTCGCGCGGGAGGAGGGGAGACCCAGTACTTC
TRBV15	TRBJ2-2	TRBD2	few	CATSSLAGGTGELFF	TGTGCCACCAGCAGCCTAGCGGGAGGGACCGGGGAGCTGTTTTTT
TRBV3-1	TRBJ1-5	.	few	CASSQRGGQPQHF	TGTGCCAGCAGCCAACGGGGAGGGCAGCCCCAGCATTTT
TRBV20-1	TRBJ2-3	.	.	CSASQAAGFTDTQYF	TGCAGTGCCAGCCAGGCGGCGGGATTCACAGATACGCAGTATTTT
TRBV24-1	TRBJ2-5	.	many	CATSGGTETQYF	TGTGCCACCAGTGGAGGGACGGAGACCCAGTACTTC
TRBV6-2/TRBV6-3	TRBJ2-5	.	.	CASSQRETQYF	TGTGCCAGCAGCCAGAGGGAGACCCAGTACTTC